This T cell receptor beta chain was obtained from a study of T cells in Graves' hyperthyroidism and ophthalmopathy. This clonotype was seen at least ten times. Amplified TCR beta CDR3 regions came from RNA transcripts. HTBI primers were the set used in a first-round RT-PCR of the TCR CDR3. TCRdb re-derived calls from the multiplex PCR reads in MiXCR, one entry per CDR3 protein. The sample shows about 610,000 distinct CDR3 sequences, approximately 16% of them seen only once. V shed 6 bases and J shed 8 bases, with 13 bases lying between them. Looked up from germline, CDR1 is DFQATT and CDR2 is SNEGSKA (reference sequence). The CDR3 loop spans 12 amino acids. Individuals with ophthalmopathy presented a Clinical Activity Score of at least 3, a NOSPECS grade of at least 4 and a duration under 3 months.

The specimen was blood. The chain carries TRBV20-1 and TRBJ1-4; unclear D gene. The sequence derives from a woman aged 40 to 55 with Graves' ophthalmopathy. The CDR3 DNA reads as TGCAGTGCCAGAACCCACGGGGAAAAACTGTTTTTT. This gives the protein CSARTHGEKLFF.